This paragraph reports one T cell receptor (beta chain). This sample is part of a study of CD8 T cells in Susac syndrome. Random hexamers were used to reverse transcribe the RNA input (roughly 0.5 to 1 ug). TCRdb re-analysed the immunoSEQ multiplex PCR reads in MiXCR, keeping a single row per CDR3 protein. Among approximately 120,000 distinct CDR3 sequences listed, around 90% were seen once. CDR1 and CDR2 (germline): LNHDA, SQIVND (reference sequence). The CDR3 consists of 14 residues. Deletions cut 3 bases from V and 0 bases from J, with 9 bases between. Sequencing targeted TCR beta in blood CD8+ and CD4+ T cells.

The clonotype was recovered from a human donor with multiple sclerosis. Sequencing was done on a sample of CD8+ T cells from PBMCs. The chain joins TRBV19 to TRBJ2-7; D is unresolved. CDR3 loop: CASSIALGSYEQYF. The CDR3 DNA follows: TGTGCCAGTAGTATTGCGCTTGGCTCCTACGAGCAGTACTTC.